Shown below are 14 T cell receptor beta chains from a single sample sequenced in a study of neurological immune-mediated disorders. TCRdb re-called the 5' RACE reads with MiXCR, one entry per CDR3 protein. The table lists tens of thousands of distinct CDR3 sequences, 11% of them singletons. The sequencing input was PBMCs. These receptors were obtained from a man aged 60 to 69 in good health.

This clonotype was observed at least ten times. The rearrangement joins TRBV12-3 or TRBV12-4 to TRBJ2-7, with D perhaps matching TRBD1 (6 bases). V gave up 0 bases and J gave up 3 bases, with 9 bases separating them. The CDR3 sequence is 14 residues long. CDR3 in DNA: TGTGCCAGCAGTTTAGCCAGGGGAAACTACGAGCAGTACTTC. Its protein is CASSLARGNYEQYF.

This clonotype has at least ten counts. The chain couples TRBV5-1 to TRBJ1-1; D gene unclear. Germline-derived CDR1 and CDR2 are SGHRS and YFSETQ. The CDR3 has 9 amino acids. The V gene lost 6 bases and the J gene lost 6 bases, with 3 bases spanning the gap. The CDR3 is CASTAEAFF. In nucleotides, the CDR3 is TGCGCCAGCACCGCTGAAGCTTTCTTT.

In its sample, this clonotype was seen many times. This rearrangement joins TRBV9 to TRBJ2-3; D may be TRBD2 (6 bases). The CDR3 runs 15 residues. Germline V CDR1 and CDR2: SGDLS, YYNGEE. Trimming removed 3 bases from V and 0 bases from J, with 11 bases in between. This CDR3 reads CASSEGGVSTDTQYF. The CDR3 nucleotides read TGTGCCAGCAGCGAGGGCGGGGTTAGCACAGATACGCAGTATTTT.

This clonotype was found many times. The rearrangement links TRBV4-3 to TRBJ2-2; D call uncertain. Germline CDR1 LGHNA, CDR2 YSLEER. The CDR3 is 14 amino acids. With 1 base removed from V and 5 bases from J, the gap between germline ends came to 8 bases. The CDR3 spells CASSQVGNTGELFF. Here the CDR3 DNA reads TGCGCCAGCAGCCAAGTAGGAAATACCGGGGAGCTGTTTTTT.

The J gene is TRBJ2-3, the V gene TRBV7-2; the match to TRBD2 covers 7 bases. The ends lost 6 bases at V and 2 bases at J; junction bases unmatched: 17. CDR1 SGHTA and CDR2 FQGNSA come from the germline V gene. The CDR3 sequence is 18 residues long. The CDR3 nucleotides are TGTGCCAGCAGTTTAACCCCACCGACTAGCTGGTACACAGATACGCAGTATTTT. Protein sequence: CASSLTPPTSWYTDTQYF.

In its sample, this clonotype was seen many times. The rearrangement links TRBV30 to TRBJ1-2; no clear D. Deletions cut 2 bases from V and 1 base from J, with 8 bases between. CDR1 is GTSNPN, CDR2 SVGIG, per germline (reference sequence). The CDR3 is made up of 13 amino acids. This CDR3 reads CAWSPSSNYGYTF. The CDR3 nucleotides are TGTGCCTGGAGTCCAAGCAGTAACTATGGCTACACCTTC.

In this sample, this clonotype turned up many times. The J gene is TRBJ2-5, the V gene TRBV4-3, with 10 nucleotides matching TRBD1. V shed 3 bases, J shed 5 bases, and the junction held 0 bases outside the gene matches. CDR3 size: 13 residues. Germline assignment: CDR1 LGHNA and CDR2 YSLEER. This CDR3 is CASSQDRGETQYF. CDR3 DNA: TGCGCCAGCAGCCAGGACAGGGGGGAGACCCAGTACTTC.

The table lists this clonotype with many counts. The genes are TRBV28 and TRBJ2-2, with 8 bases lining up with TRBD2. The J segment lost 0 bases and the V segment lost 4 bases, leaving 1 base of the junction unmatched. This CDR3 comprises 15 residues. CDR1 is MDHEN, CDR2 SYDVKM, per germline. For the CDR3, the DNA is TGTGCCAGCAGTTCGGGACTAGCGAACACCGGGGAGCTGTTTTTT. Encoded protein: CASSSGLANTGELFF.

This clonotype was counted many times. V and J are TRBV9 and TRBJ1-1; the D gene is possibly TRBD1 (5 bases). Trimming took off 3 bases at V and 5 bases at J, with 20 bases between the two ends. The germline V gene has CDR1 SGDLS and CDR2 YYNGEE. CDR3 length: 16 residues. The CDR3 nucleotides are TGTGCCAGCAGCGCGGAGCTGAACAGGCCTGGGACTGAAGCTTTCTTT. Translated, it gives CASSAELNRPGTEAFF.

This clonotype has ten or more counts. The chain employs TRBV20-1 and TRBJ2-5; D may be TRBD2 (5 bases). The germline V and J ends were trimmed by 4 bases and 5 bases, with 8 bases remaining between them. Germline values: CDR1 DFQATT, CDR2 SNEGSKA (reference sequence). The CDR3 has 11 amino acids. The CDR3 loop reads CSATSGETQYF. The CDR3 DNA reads as TGCAGTGCTACTTCGGGGGAGACCCAGTACTTC.

This clonotype occurred many times. This chain links TRBV12-3 or TRBV12-4 with TRBJ1-5; no reliable D call. The CDR3 contains 13 residues. Deletions cut 6 bases from V and 1 base from J, with 7 bases between. The CDR3: CASSPLSNQPQHF. The DNA of the CDR3 is TGTGCCAGCAGCCCTTTGAGCAATCAGCCCCAGCATTTT.

This chain connects TRBV7-2 to TRBJ1-5; 7 bases are shared with TRBD1. Germline lookup yields CDR1 SGHTA and CDR2 FQGNSA. The CDR3 has 15 residues. V trimming: 4 bases; J trimming: 5 bases; junction bases outside the gene matches: 8. Here the CDR3 reads CASSWGSGGYQPQHF. CDR3 in DNA: TGTGCCAGCAGCTGGGGCTCAGGGGGGTATCAGCCCCAGCATTTT.

This clonotype has only a few counts. The chain has TRBV27 and TRBJ2-3, with unresolved D. Per the germline V gene, CDR1 is MNHEY and CDR2 is SMNVEV (reference sequence). The CDR3 has 15 amino acids. Trimming cost V 3 bases and J 6 bases, with 16 bases left between them. The CDR3 DNA is TGTGCCAGCAGTTTTTCCGGTAACCTTGGGGATACGCAGTATTTT. This translates into CASSFSGNLGDTQYF.

In this sample, this clonotype turned up many times. The chain has TRBV5-1 and TRBJ2-7, with TRBD1 as a possible D gene (6 bases). CDR1 is SGHRS and CDR2 is YFSETQ in the germline V gene. Trimming shortened V by 4 bases and J by 4 bases, and 15 bases separated the two germline ends. The CDR3 is made up of 14 amino acids. CDR3 sequence: CASSPAGVQYEQYF. For the CDR3, the DNA is TGCGCCAGCAGCCCTGCAGGGGTCCAATACGAGCAGTACTTC.